This is a list of T cell receptor beta chains from one sample in a study of glioma-infiltrating T cells. TCRdb itself ran the multiplex PCR reads through MiXCR, one entry per CDR3 protein. The data hold some 150,000 distinct CDR3 sequences, with around 40% observed a single time. The specimen was glioma tissue, nonneoplastic brain tissue, or PBMCs (not recorded which). The receptors were sampled from a human donor with low-grade glioma or glioblastoma, undergoing nonglioma brain surgery, or in good health (not recorded which). The CDR3 runs from the conserved cysteine through the conserved F or W. The D gene is left open where the match is weak. Clone size is shown for a subset of rows, as once, few, many or a class of expanded clone.

V	J	size	D	DNA	CDR3
TRBV30	TRBJ2-1	.	TRBD1	TGTGCCTGGAGTGGACAGGGGAGTTTCAATGAGCAGTTCTTC	CAWSGQGSFNEQFF
TRBV24-1	TRBJ2-3	few	TRBD2	TGTGCCACCAGCAGCGCGTCTAGCGGCGTAACGCAGTATTTT	CATSSASSGVTQYF
TRBV18	TRBJ1-2	.	TRBD1	TGTGCCAGCTCACCACCGACAGGGTACTATGGCTACACCTTC	CASSPPTGYYGYTF
TRBV6-1	TRBJ2-3	.	.	TGTGCCAGCACCTCCGGTGCGGGACGGTCAGATACGCAGTATTTT	CASTSGAGRSDTQYF
TRBV6-1	TRBJ1-1	.	TRBD1	TGTGCCAGCAGTTCCCGGGACAGGGTACCTGAAGCTTTCTTT	CASSSRDRVPEAFF
TRBV4-3	TRBJ2-6	.	.	TGCGCCAGCAGCCAAGACGGCAGCTCTGGGGCCAACGTCCTGACTTTC	CASSQDGSSGANVLTF
TRBV7-9	TRBJ1-5	few	.	TGTGCCAGCAGTCCCGAATTCAATCAGCCCCAGCATTTT	CASSPEFNQPQHF
TRBV29-1	TRBJ2-1	.	.	TGCAGCGTTCTAGCGTGGACCTACAATGAGCAGCTCTTC	CSVLAWTYNEQLF
TRBV6-1	TRBJ1-2	few	.	TGTGCCAGCAGTAACAGAGACGAGGCAGCCTCGCATGGCTACACCTTC	CASSNRDEAASHGYTF
TRBV25-1	TRBJ2-1	few	TRBD1	TGTGCCAGCAGTGGTACCCCGGGACAGGGACGCTACAATGAGCAGTTCTTC	CASSGTPGQGRYNEQFF
TRBV27	TRBJ1-5	.	TRBD1	TGTGCCAGCAGACCCGGGACAGGATTTAATCAGCCCCAGCATTTT	CASRPGTGFNQPQHF
TRBV20-1	TRBJ2-3	.	.	TGCAGTGCATCCCCTGGTGGGGCCAGCACAGATACGCAGTATTTT	CSASPGGASTDTQYF
TRBV12-5	TRBJ2-1	few	.	TGTGCTAGTGGTTTGTTTCTGTCGGATGAGCAGTTCTTC	CASGLFLSDEQFF
TRBV27	TRBJ1-5	many	.	TGTGCCAGTGGGGGGATTGATCAGCCCCAGCATTTT	CASGGIDQPQHF
TRBV12-5	TRBJ2-5	.	.	TGTGCTAGTGGTTCCCACCAAACCTCGGCCCAGTACTTC	CASGSHQTSAQYF
TRBV7-2	TRBJ2-3	few	TRBD2	TGTGCCAGCAGCCCCCCAGTAGCGGGCAGCACAGATACGCAGTATTTT	CASSPPVAGSTDTQYF
TRBV10-3	TRBJ1-2	.	TRBD1	TGTGCCATCAGTGAGCCGGGACAGGCAGCTAACTATGGCTACACCTTC	CAISEPGQAANYGYTF
TRBV6-4	TRBJ2-1	.	.	TGTGCCAGCAGTGTACTAGTTTGGAATGAGCAGTTCTTC	CASSVLVWNEQFF
TRBV4-1	TRBJ2-7	few	.	TGCGCCAGCAGCCAAGTCGGAGGGAGCTATTTCGAGCAGTACTTC	CASSQVGGSYFEQYF
TRBV7-2	TRBJ2-3	.	.	TGTGCCAGCAGCCCTGGACACTTCACAGATACGCAGTATTTT	CASSPGHFTDTQYF
TRBV6-6	TRBJ1-1	many	.	TGTGCCAGCAGTTACTTAGTCCGGGGCGCCATGAACACTGAAGCTTTCTTT	CASSYLVRGAMNTEAFF
TRBV6-1	TRBJ2-1	few	TRBD1	TGTGCCAGCAGTCTTTCCACAGGGGTCATTTCCTACAATGAGCAGTTCTTC	CASSLSTGVISYNEQFF
TRBV28	TRBJ1-5	few	.	TGTGCCAGCATTCAGTTAGGACAGCGCGAGAATCAGCCCCAGCATTTT	CASIQLGQRENQPQHF
TRBV4-1	TRBJ1-6	.	.	TGCGCCAGCAGCCCGACAGAGAATTCACCCCTCCACTTT	CASSPTENSPLHF
TRBV10-2	TRBJ2-3	.	.	TGCGCCAGCAGTGATAGGGTTGCAGATACGCAGTATTTT	CASSDRVADTQYF